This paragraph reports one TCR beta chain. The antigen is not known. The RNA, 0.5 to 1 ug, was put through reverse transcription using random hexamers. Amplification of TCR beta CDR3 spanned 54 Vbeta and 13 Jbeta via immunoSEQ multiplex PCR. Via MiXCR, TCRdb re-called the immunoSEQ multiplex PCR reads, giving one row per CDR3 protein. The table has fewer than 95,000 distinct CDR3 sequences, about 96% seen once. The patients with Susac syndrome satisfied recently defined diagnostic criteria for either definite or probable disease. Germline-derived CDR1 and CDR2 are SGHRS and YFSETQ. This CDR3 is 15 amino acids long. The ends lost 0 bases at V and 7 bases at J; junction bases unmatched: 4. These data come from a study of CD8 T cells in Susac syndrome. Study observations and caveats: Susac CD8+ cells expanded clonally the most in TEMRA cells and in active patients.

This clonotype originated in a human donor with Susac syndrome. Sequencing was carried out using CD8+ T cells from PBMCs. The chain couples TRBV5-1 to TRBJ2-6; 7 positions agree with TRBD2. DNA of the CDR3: TGCGCCAGCAGCTTGGACGGGGAGGGAGCCAACGTCCTGACTTTC. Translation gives CASSLDGEGANVLTF.